Detailed here is one TCR beta chain. Its target is not known. Sequencing in the ViraFEST assay came after antigen-specific CD4+ T cells had been expanded with viral peptide pools, which were used to stimulate PBMC. Subsequent to 10 days of culture, CD4+ T cells were isolated. Infection dated between March and December 2020, before the Alpha, Beta and Delta variants reached the United States. CDR3 length: 15 residues. Germline CDR1 and CDR2: LGHNA and YNFKEQ. The V and J ends lost 1 base and 2 bases, in that order; junction bases with no gene match: 5. This sample is part of a study of vaccination effects on CD4 cells after COVID-19. Profiled with immunoSEQ multiplex PCR; TCRdb holds only in-frame clones, not every one. The table has approximately 26,000 clones, under 75% seen once; the top ten hold around 20%.

The starting material was CD4+ T cells from PBMCs cultured with SARS-CoV-2 spike peptides, obtained before COVID-19 vaccination. The chain recombines TRBV4-2 with TRBJ2-7, with 7 bases identical to TRBD2. This TCR was recovered from a human donor who had a prior SARS-CoV-2 infection. The CDR3 nucleotides are TGTGCCAGCAGCCAAGGACCGAGCGGGACCTACGAGCAGTACTTC. It codes for CASSQGPSGTYEQYF.